This T cell receptor (beta chain) was sequenced in a study of blood T cell repertoires in COVID-19. For the study at large: COVID-19 samples from acute and convalescent phases originated in the United States, Italy and Spain. T cells, B-cell-depleted T cells, or PBMCs supplied cDNA or gDNA.

With 6 bases clipped from V and 0 bases from J, the junction kept 10 bases outside the gene matches. Germline V gene sequence: CDR1 LNHDA, CDR2 SQIVND (reference sequence). CDR3 size: 17 residues. Study processing details: Amplifying reference gene primers gave estimates of nucleated cell counts. The table came from immunoSEQ multiplex PCR; TCRdb's copy has only in-frame clones and leaves some out. The DNA was the basis for D and trimming; V, J and clone size are from that table. Here the sample spans around 32,000 clones, around 86% being singletons. The sequencing input was peripheral blood. This chain uses TRBV19 with TRBJ2-3, with TRBD1 matching 9 bases. The TCR originated in a woman aged 80 or over with active or convalescent COVID-19. The DNA of the CDR3 is TGTGCCAGTAGCCGGGACAGGGTTATGTCTAGCACAGATACGCAGTATTTT. It specifies CASSRDRVMSSTDTQYF.